This T cell receptor beta chain was recovered during a study of OX40 agonist ivuxolimab in advanced cancers. The CDR3 is 14 residues long. Germline V gene sequence: CDR1 MGHDK, CDR2 SYGVNS. The junction had 7 bases not matched to a gene; V was cut back by 7 bases and J by 7 bases. Method: immunoSEQ multiplex PCR; TCRdb's copy keeps in-frame clones and lacks some. The profile shows 85,000 to 100,000 clones, around 85% of them singletons. This receptor was identified in an adult with an advanced solid tumor such as melanoma, head and neck, liver or kidney cancer. Sequencing was performed on CD4+ or CD8+ T cells sorted from blood, taken in a trial of the OX40 agonist ivuxolimab. V is TRBV25-1 and J is TRBJ2-1; TRBD2 matches 10 bases. CDR3: CASNPAGGRNEQFF. The DNA of the CDR3 is TGTGCCAGCAATCCAGCGGGAGGGCGGAATGAGCAGTTCTTC.